The 26 T cell receptor beta chains in this list originate from one sample, sequenced in a study of T cells in Graves' hyperthyroidism and ophthalmopathy. Researchers took RNA transcripts and amplified the TCR beta CDR3 regions from them. A set of HTBI primers served as the primers for a first-round RT-PCR of the TCR CDR3. TCRdb recomputed calls from the multiplex PCR reads with MiXCR, one row per CDR3 protein. Counted here are a few hundred thousand distinct CDR3 sequences, 15% to 19% occurring once; the ten biggest clones make up approximately 7.4%. Sequencing was carried out using blood. These receptors originate from a woman in her 30s with Graves' hyperthyroidism.

The J gene is TRBJ2-1, the V gene TRBV9; TRBD2 matches at 8 bases. Germline loops: CDR1 SGDLS, CDR2 YYNGEE. The J segment lost 3 bases and the V segment lost 3 bases, leaving 5 bases of the junction unmatched. The CDR3 extends over 15 amino acids. CDR3 nucleotide sequence: TGTGCCAGCAGCGGGTCTAGCGGGCACTACAATGAGCAGTTCTTC. Its translation: CASSGSSGHYNEQFF.

V usage is TRBV19 and J usage is TRBJ2-7; 8 nucleotides line up with TRBD2. The CDR3 loop spans 13 amino acids. V gave up 4 bases and J gave up 9 bases; unmatched junction bases: 8. Germline CDR1 LNHDA, CDR2 SQIVND (reference sequence). The CDR3 sequence: CASSSGLAGWQYF. The DNA for the CDR3 is TGTGCCAGTAGTAGTGGTCTAGCGGGCTGGCAGTACTTC.

This clonotype turned up a few times. The genes are TRBV24-1 and TRBJ2-1; TRBD2 matches at 9 bases. CDR1 is KGHDR and CDR2 is SFDVKD in the germline V gene. The CDR3 consists of 16 residues. After removal of 8 bases from V and 0 bases from J, the junction contained 7 bases not matched to a gene. The CDR3 DNA reads TGTGCCACCATCATTAGCGGGGGCCACTCCTACAATGAGCAGTTCTTC. Its protein is CATIISGGHSYNEQFF.

This clonotype was picked up many times. The chain links TRBV3-1 to TRBJ2-1; 7 nucleotides match TRBD2. The germline V gene encodes CDR1 LGHDT and CDR2 YNNKEL (reference sequence). Losses at the gene ends were 1 base for V and 2 bases for J; bases not matched to a gene: 2. The CDR3 runs to 15 residues. CDR3 sequence: CASSQGGRPYNEQFF. The CDR3 nucleotides read TGTGCCAGCAGCCAAGGCGGGAGACCCTACAATGAGCAGTTCTTC.

This clonotype showed up many times. The chain links TRBV24-1 to TRBJ2-2; D not certain. Germline CDR1 KGHDR, CDR2 SFDVKD. The germline V and J ends were trimmed by 6 bases and 4 bases, with 2 bases remaining between them. There are 11 residues in the CDR3. CDR3 coding DNA: TGTGCCACCAGTACCACCGGGGAGCTGTTTTTT. It is translated as CATSTTGELFF.

This clonotype was counted at least ten times. This chain joins TRBV7-2 and TRBJ2-3; D is ambiguous. V lost 0 bases, J lost 5 bases, and 9 bases lay in between. Germline lookup yields CDR1 SGHTA and CDR2 FQGNSA. This CDR3 is 14 amino acids long. The CDR3: CASSLAIRLDTQYF. The CDR3 coding sequence is TGTGCCAGCAGCTTAGCAATTCGGTTAGATACGCAGTATTTT.

The chain employs TRBV9 and TRBJ2-1; D is tentatively TRBD1 or TRBD2 (5 bases each). The germline V gene has CDR1 SGDLS and CDR2 YYNGEE. V was pared by 3 bases and J by 0 bases, with 16 bases between. This CDR3 region has 17 residues. The CDR3 nucleotides read TGTGCCAGCAGCGCGAGGCCGGGGCAGGGCTCCTACAATGAGCAGTTCTTC. Translating gives CASSARPGQGSYNEQFF.

This clonotype was observed at least ten times. This chain links TRBV7-2 with TRBJ2-7; no definite D call. CDR1 is SGHTA and CDR2 is FQGNSA in the germline V gene. Between the trimmed V and J ends, which lost 1 base and 7 bases, there was a span of 5 bases. There are 11 residues in the CDR3. The CDR3 DNA reads as TGTGCCAGCAGCTTAGGTCGGGAGCAGTACTTC. Translated: CASSLGREQYF.

This clonotype was counted many times. The chain combines TRBV3-1 with TRBJ2-7; TRBD1 might be the D (6 bases). Germline V gives CDR1 LGHDT, CDR2 YNNKEL (reference sequence). V lost 3 bases to trimming and J lost 6 bases, with 12 bases between them. CDR3 length: 13 residues. The CDR3 region is CASSHQTGREQYF. In DNA form, the CDR3 reads TGTGCCAGCAGCCACCAAACAGGGCGCGAGCAGTACTTC.

V usage is TRBV20-1 and J usage is TRBJ2-3; 8 nucleotides line up with TRBD2. The V segment lost 0 bases and the J segment 6 bases; nucleotides outside the gene matches: 11. The CDR3 totals 16 residues. Germline CDR1 and CDR2: DFQATT and SNEGSKA (reference sequence). The CDR3 region has the DNA TGCAGTGCTAGAGATGGAGCGGGAGTTCTTTCCGATACGCAGTATTTT. This gives the protein CSARDGAGVLSDTQYF.

This clonotype was detected many times. V usage is TRBV28 and J usage is TRBJ1-5; no reliable D call. CDR1 and CDR2 from the germline V gene are MDHEN and SYDVKM. V shed 3 bases and J shed 4 bases, with 7 bases lying between them. The CDR3 length is 13 residues. The CDR3 DNA reads as TGTGCCAGCAGTTTGTGGCAGAATCAGCCCCAGCATTTT. It yields the protein CASSLWQNQPQHF.

This clonotype was counted many times. In DNA, the CDR3 is TGTGCCAGCAGTTTACCCCGTTGGAGACCTACCGGGGAGCTGTTTTTT. Encoded protein: CASSLPRWRPTGELFF. The chain employs TRBV12-3 or TRBV12-4 and TRBJ2-2, with unresolved D. This CDR3 spans 16 amino acids. Trimming removed 2 bases from V and 5 bases from J, with 15 bases in between.

The V and J genes are TRBV2 and TRBJ1-4, with TRBD1 identical over 9 bases. Germline CDR1 SNHLY, CDR2 FYNNEI. The CDR3 sequence is 17 residues long. The junction had 15 bases not matched to a gene; V was cut back by 5 bases and J by 8 bases. The CDR3 coding sequence is TGTGCCAGCAGTCGCCCCCCGTGGGACAGGGTAGAAGAAAAACTGTTTTTT. This sequence encodes CASSRPPWDRVEEKLFF. The whole variable domain, remainder taken from reference TRBV2 and TRBJ1-4, is EPEVTQTPSHQVTQMGQEVILRCVPISNHLYFYWYRQILGQKVEFLVSFYNNEISEKSEIFDDQFSVERPDGSNFTLKIRSTKLEDSAMYFCASSRPPWDRVEEKLFFGSGTQLSVL.

In its sample, this clonotype was seen many times. The rearrangement joins TRBV5-5 to TRBJ1-1; 7 nucleotides align to TRBD1. The V and J ends lost 4 bases and 11 bases, in that order; junction bases with no gene match: 8. This CDR3 contains 12 residues. Looked up from germline, CDR1 is SGHKS and CDR2 is YYEKEE (reference sequence). In DNA, the CDR3 is TGTGCCAGCAGCGCAGACAGGGCTCAGGCTTTCTTT. Translating it yields CASSADRAQAFF.

This clonotype was seen ten or more times. The CDR3 coding sequence is TGTGCCAGCAGCTCGCCCAATGAGCAGTTCTTC. Its translation is CASSSPNEQFF. The chain has TRBV13 and TRBJ2-1, with no clear D. The CDR3 is made up of 11 amino acids. Germline V CDR1 and CDR2: PRHDT, FYEKMQ (reference sequence). V dropped 4 bases and J dropped 6 bases, with 4 bases sitting between them. The entire variable domain, with the rest obtained from reference TRBV13 and TRBJ2-1, is as follows: AAGVIQSPRHLIKEKRETATLKCYPIPRHDTVYWYQQGPGQDPQFLISFYEKMQSDKGSIPDRFSAQQFSDYHSELNMSSLELGDSALYFCASSSPNEQFFGPGTRLTVL.

The sample holds many counts of this clonotype. The chain links TRBV6-2 or TRBV6-3 to TRBJ2-1; 7 bases are shared with TRBD2. The CDR3 has 15 residues. CDR1 is MNHEY and CDR2 is SVGEGT in the germline V gene. Trimming at V came to 5 bases and at J to 2 bases, leaving 6 bases not matched to a gene. CDR3 in amino acids: CASSSGKTTYNEQFF. The DNA for the CDR3 is TGTGCCAGCAGTAGCGGGAAGACCACCTACAATGAGCAGTTCTTC.

This clonotype was found many times. This sequence joins TRBV4-2 and TRBJ2-7, with a possible D match to TRBD2 (5 bases). Trimming removed 0 bases from V and 8 bases from J, with 11 bases in between. In germline, CDR1 is LGHNA, CDR2 YNFKEQ. CDR3 length equals 13 residues. CDR3 in amino acids: CASSQERASKQYF. The DNA for the CDR3 is TGTGCCAGCAGCCAAGAGAGAGCTAGCAAGCAGTACTTC.

The chain has TRBV5-1 and TRBJ2-3; 14 bases fit TRBD2. CDR1 is SGHRS and CDR2 is YFSETQ in the germline V gene. This CDR3 is built from 17 residues. V gave up 1 base and J gave up 5 bases; unmatched junction bases: 6. CDR3 DNA sequence: TGCGCCAGCAGCTTGCCGGGACTAGCGGGAGTGGGAGATACGCAGTATTTT. As protein: CASSLPGLAGVGDTQYF.

This clonotype was counted many times. V is TRBV11-1 and J is TRBJ2-5; no definite D call. The CDR3 runs to 12 residues. Germline-derived CDR1 and CDR2 are SGHAT and FQDESV (reference sequence). V gave up 3 bases and J gave up 4 bases, with 6 bases separating them. The CDR3 nucleotides are TGTGCCAGCAGCTTCGGGCCAGAGACCCAGTACTTC. This codes for CASSFGPETQYF.

This clonotype was seen at least ten times. The rearrangement joins TRBV20-1 to TRBJ2-7, with a possible D match to TRBD2 (6 bases). The V end was cut by 3 bases, the J end by 2 bases, with 17 bases between. In germline, CDR1 is DFQATT, CDR2 SNEGSKA (reference sequence). The CDR3 length is 15 residues. As DNA, the CDR3 is TGCAGTGCTAGGTCTCCGGGACTTGTAGCCTACGAGCAGTACTTC. Protein product: CSARSPGLVAYEQYF.

This clonotype has at least ten counts. The chain employs TRBV7-9 and TRBJ2-7; TRBD2 might be the D (5 bases). V lost 5 bases to trimming and J lost 6 bases, with 8 bases between them. CDR3 length: 11 residues. Germline V gene lookup returns CDR1 SEHNR and CDR2 FQNEAQ (reference sequence). CDR3 sequence (DNA): TGTGCCAGCAGCCCCGCGGGCGAGCAGTACTTC. It encodes CASSPAGEQYF.

In its sample, this clonotype was seen many times. V gene TRBV11-1 combines with J gene TRBJ2-1; TRBD2 aligns across 13 bases. The CDR3 is 17 residues long. The trim removed 0 bases at V and 5 bases at J, leaving 4 bases unmatched. Germline V gene sequence: CDR1 SGHAT, CDR2 FQDESV (reference sequence). The DNA for the CDR3 is TGTGCCAGCAGCTTAGCCTTACTAGCGGGAGGGGACAATGAGCAGTTCTTC. Protein sequence: CASSLALLAGGDNEQFF.

This clonotype was counted ten times or more. This chain links TRBV28 with TRBJ2-5, with D maybe TRBD2 (7 bases). Trimming cost V 3 bases and J 5 bases, with 22 bases left between them. The V gene's germline CDR1 is MDHEN and CDR2 SYDVKM. This CDR3 comprises 17 residues. CDR3 nucleotides: TGTGCCAGCAGTTTGGGGGGGGGCAAGGGGTTCGCGGAGACCCAGTACTTC. Its translation is CASSLGGGKGFAETQYF.

This clonotype was recorded at least ten times. V usage is TRBV12-3 or TRBV12-4 and J usage is TRBJ2-7; tentatively, D is TRBD2 (5 bases). The V end was cut by 9 bases, the J end by 9 bases, with 15 bases between. The CDR3 length is 11 residues. The CDR3 bases are TGTGCCAGTTCAAAATCGGACTGGCAGTACTTC. Amino acids: CASSKSDWQYF.

This clonotype was detected many times. The J gene is TRBJ1-3, the V gene TRBV11-2; maybe TRBD1 (6 bases). Trimming removed 6 bases from V and 0 bases from J, with 9 bases in between. CDR3 size: 14 residues. Germline assignment: CDR1 SGHAT and CDR2 FQNNGV. For the CDR3, the DNA is TGTGCCAGCAGTCGACAGGTCTCTGGAAACACCATATATTTT. This translates into CASSRQVSGNTIYF.

Many counts were recorded for this clonotype. This rearrangement joins TRBV19 to TRBJ1-2; D is uncertain. The CDR3 totals 13 residues. The V end was cut by 8 bases, the J end by 1 base, with 11 bases between. The germline CDR1 and CDR2 sequences are LNHDA and SQIVND (reference sequence). The CDR3 spells CASQYGSNYGYTF. The CDR3 DNA is TGTGCCAGTCAGTACGGCAGTAACTATGGCTACACCTTC.